This is a list of T cell receptor beta chains from one sample in a study of cytomegalovirus exposure and HLA in healthy donors. Clones were read by immunoSEQ multiplex PCR, and TCRdb kept only the in-frame ones, dropping some. The sample shows 90,000 to 130,000 clones, about 85% of them seen only once. The sequenced sample was PBMCs. These receptors all stem from a woman aged 18-29 years in good health and CMV-seronegative. CDR3s include the opening cysteine and the closing phenylalanine or tryptophan. A D gene is named only where the DNA matches it firmly. The listing skips clone size in some rows; elsewhere it reads once, few, many or a size class.

>NA|TRBV9|TRBJ2-3|TRBD2
CASSVDPWRGGLTDTQYF
TGTGCCAGCAGCGTGGACCCTTGGCGGGGGGGCCTGACAGATACGCAGTATTTT
>NA|TRBV7-6|TRBJ1-2|TRBD1
CASSLTGAQGYTF
TGTGCCAGCAGCTTGACAGGGGCGCAGGGCTACACCTTC
>many|TRBV28|TRBJ1-6|NA
CASTPPRGPLHF
TGTGCCAGCACCCCCCCAAGGGGACCCCTCCACTTT
>NA|TRBV27|TRBJ2-4|TRBD1
CASSPRDRLNIQYF
TGTGCCAGCAGTCCCCGGGACAGATTAAACATTCAGTACTTC
>NA|TRBV5-1|TRBJ2-7|TRBD1
CASSSPGQGSYEQYF
TGCGCCAGCAGCTCCCCGGGACAGGGGTCCTACGAGCAGTACTTC
>NA|TRBV6-1|TRBJ1-6|NA
CASSQEGSGNSPLHF
TGTGCCAGCAGTCAGGAGGGTTCGGGCAATTCACCCCTCCACTTT
>NA|TRBV6-5|TRBJ1-4|NA
CASRQGLATNEKLFF
TGTGCCAGCAGACAAGGACTAGCAACTAATGAAAAACTGTTTTTT
>NA|TRBV5-6|TRBJ2-2|NA
CASKGAPNTGELFF
TGTGCCAGCAAAGGGGCTCCGAACACCGGGGAGCTGTTTTTT
>NA|TRBV7-8|TRBJ1-6|TRBD1
CASSLEGTGNRSPLHF
TGTGCCAGCAGCTTAGAAGGGACAGGGAACCGGTCACCCCTCCACTTT
>once|TRBV6-4|TRBJ2-7|NA
CASSDQQGTEQYF
TGTGCCAGCAGTGACCAACAGGGGACTGAGCAGTACTTC
>NA|TRBV11-2|TRBJ2-7|NA
CASSSPYEQYF
TGTGCCAGCAGCTCCCCGTACGAGCAGTACTTC
>once|TRBV19|TRBJ2-7|TRBD2
CASSITSGAYEQYF
TGTGCCAGTAGTATTACTAGCGGGGCCTACGAGCAGTACTTC
>NA|TRBV5-4|TRBJ2-2|TRBD2
CASSAPGLDGTGELFF
TGTGCCAGCAGCGCACCGGGACTAGACGGCACCGGGGAGCTGTTTTTT
>once|TRBV19|TRBJ2-1|TRBD1
CASTWTGGVNEQFF
TGTGCCAGTACCTGGACAGGGGGGGTAAATGAGCAGTTCTTC
>NA|TRBV9|TRBJ2-2|NA
CASSPGAGELFF
TGTGCCAGCAGCCCAGGCGCCGGGGAGCTGTTTTTT
>NA|TRBV30|TRBJ2-7|TRBD1
CAWSVGQGDEQYF
TGTGCCTGGAGTGTAGGGCAGGGGGATGAGCAGTACTTC
>NA|TRBV5-6|TRBJ2-1|TRBD2
CASGEISGGLNEQFF
TGTGCCAGTGGGGAGATTAGCGGGGGACTTAATGAGCAGTTCTTC
>NA|TRBV12-5|TRBJ1-2|NA
CASGLGGGIPEGYTF
TGTGCTAGTGGTTTGGGGGGGGGTATACCGGAAGGCTACACCTTC
>NA|TRBV2|TRBJ1-5|TRBD1
CASSPHHRGPFTAHSNQPQHF
TGTGCCAGCAGCCCTCACCACAGGGGGCCGTTTACGGCCCATAGCAATCAGCCCCAGCATTTT
>NA|TRBV28|TRBJ1-3|TRBD1
CASSQPWDRSDSGNTIYF
TGTGCCAGCAGTCAGCCTTGGGACAGGAGTGACTCTGGAAACACCATATATTTT
>few|TRBV30|TRBJ1-3|NA
CAWTAGGAGNTIYF
TGTGCCTGGACCGCGGGGGGCGCTGGAAACACCATATATTTT
>NA|TRBV28|TRBJ2-4|NA
CASSSPKLAKNIQYF
TGTGCCAGCAGTTCCCCCAAACTAGCCAAAAACATTCAGTACTTC
>NA|TRBV7-9|TRBJ1-5|NA
CASSARGEKNQPQHF
TGTGCCAGCAGCGCCAGGGGAGAGAAAAATCAGCCCCAGCATTTT
>NA|TRBV2|TRBJ1-6|NA
CASRGGPLHF
TGTGCCAGCAGGGGGGGACCCCTCCACTTT
>NA|TRBV15|TRBJ1-1|TRBD1
CATSPLEGAGTEAFF
TGTGCCACCAGCCCCCTTGAGGGGGCTGGGACTGAAGCTTTCTTT
>NA|TRBV30|TRBJ1-2|NA
CAWIHPGLALNANYGYTF
TGTGCCTGGATCCACCCCGGACTGGCCCTCAACGCTAACTATGGCTACACCTTC
>NA|TRBV18|TRBJ2-7|TRBD1
CASSQTTGSSYEQYF
TGTGCCAGCTCCCAAACGACAGGGAGCTCCTACGAGCAGTACTTC
>NA|TRBV2|TRBJ1-5|NA
CASSEGIGNQPQHF
TGTGCCAGCAGTGAAGGCATCGGGAATCAGCCCCAGCATTTT
>NA|TRBV6-5|TRBJ2-6|TRBD2
CASNTGGSGANVLTF
TGTGCCAGCAACACCGGGGGGTCCGGGGCCAACGTCCTGACTTTC
>few|TRBV6-4|TRBJ1-2|NA
CASKAPGANGYTF
TGTGCCAGCAAAGCCCCAGGGGCGAATGGCTACACCTTC
>NA|TRBV5-6|TRBJ1-2|NA
CASSLTVGGPDYGYTF
TGTGCCAGCAGCTTGACGGTGGGAGGGCCGGACTATGGCTACACCTTC
>NA|TRBV21-1|TRBJ1-1|NA
CASSGKIGGLGNTEAFF
TGTGCCAGCAGTGGCAAAATCGGAGGGCTGGGCAACACTGAAGCTTTCTTT
>NA|TRBV30|TRBJ1-4|NA
CAWIREGRKLFF
TGTGCCTGGATAAGGGAGGGCAGGAAACTGTTTTTT
>NA|TRBV5-1|TRBJ2-7|TRBD1
CASSWGSSIKGAYEQYF
TGCGCCAGCAGCTGGGGCTCCTCTATTAAGGGGGCGTACGAGCAGTACTTC
>NA|TRBV7-6|TRBJ2-1|TRBD2
CASSAGWGGSYNEQFF
TGTGCCAGCAGCGCAGGTTGGGGGGGATCCTACAATGAGCAGTTCTTC
>NA|TRBV6-1|TRBJ1-1|NA
CASSDGQSVAFF
TGTGCCAGCAGTGACGGACAGTCTGTAGCTTTCTTT
>NA|TRBV19|TRBJ1-3|TRBD1
CASWGQGFSGNTIYF
TGTGCCAGCTGGGGACAGGGGTTCTCTGGAAACACCATATATTTT
>NA|TRBV19|TRBJ2-5|NA
CASSLIWGGRETQYF
TGTGCCAGTAGTCTTATCTGGGGGGGCAGGGAGACCCAGTACTTC